A selection of T cell receptor beta chains follows, all from one sample in a study of siplizumab effects on memory and regulatory T cells. The method was immunoSEQ multiplex PCR; TCRdb's version includes in-frame clones alone and lacks a portion of them. This sample has approximately 110,000 clones; 93% occur once, and the top ten carry approximately 0.3%. Sequencing used CD4+ T cells sorted from blood. The receptors come from a human donor in good health. The CDR3 runs from the conserved cysteine through the conserved F or W.

j_gene,v_gene,CDR3aa
TRBJ1-1,TRBV11-2,CASSTHRGERATEAFF
TRBJ1-5,TRBV7-7,CASITGVVCNQPQHF
TRBJ2-5,TRBV5-6,CASSLGGGTETQYF
TRBJ2-5,TRBV12-5,CASGFVLSTQYF
TRBJ1-1,TRBV5-1,CASSLGLSQETEAFF
TRBJ2-5,TRBV7-8,CASSFRTSGDETQYF
TRBJ1-1,TRBV18,CASSPIQGNTEAFF
TRBJ1-6,TRBV19,CASSIPGTLNSPLHF
TRBJ1-4,TRBV19,CASSIRGTTNEKLFF
TRBJ2-7,TRBV30,CAWSVLSEQYF
TRBJ2-4,TRBV5-1,CASSLGERAPTIAKNIQYF
TRBJ1-2,TRBV18,CASSPTTLGGVNGYTF
TRBJ2-5,TRBV5-1,CASSPELRRVGETQYF
TRBJ2-1,TRBV5-1,CASSLTSGRDNEQFF
TRBJ2-2,TRBV4-1,CASSQGSRGVTGELFF